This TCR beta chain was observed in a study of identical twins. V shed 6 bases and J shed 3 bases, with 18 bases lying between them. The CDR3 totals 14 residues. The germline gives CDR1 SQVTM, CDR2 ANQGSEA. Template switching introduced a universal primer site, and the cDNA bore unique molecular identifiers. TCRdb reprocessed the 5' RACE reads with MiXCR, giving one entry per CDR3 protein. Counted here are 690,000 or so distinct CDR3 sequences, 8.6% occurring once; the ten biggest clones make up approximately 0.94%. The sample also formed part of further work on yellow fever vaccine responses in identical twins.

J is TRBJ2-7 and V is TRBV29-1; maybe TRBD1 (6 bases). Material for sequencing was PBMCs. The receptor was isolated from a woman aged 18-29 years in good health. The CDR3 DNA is TGCAGCGTCGGTGCAATGGACAGTCTCTACGAGCAGTACTTC. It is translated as CSVGAMDSLYEQYF.